Below, one TCR beta chain is given with its context. Antigen: not known. The sample belongs to a study of T cell responses to AZD1222 COVID-19 vaccine. Trimming cost V 1 base and J 14 bases; bases outside gene matches: 14. CDR3 length equals 17 residues. Per germline, CDR1 SGHVT and CDR2 SQSDAQ. Method: immunoSEQ multiplex PCR; TCRdb's copy keeps in-frame clones and lacks some. The sample yields 100,000 to 150,000 clones, 70% to 90% seen once. Study findings and constraints: Vaccine-related CD4 TCRs covered spike, predominating at 160-218 and 743-854. A rise in Spike-specific TCR breadth and depth followed two AZD1222 doses.

The chain has TRBV7-4 and TRBJ2-1; 13 bases fit TRBD2. This sample comprised peripheral blood, obtained on day 0 of AZD1222 vaccination. The clonotype comes from an adult in good health. CDR3 sequence (DNA): TGTGCCAGCAGCTTAGATGGCACTAGCGGGGGGGCCGGTCGTAAGTTCTTC. Encoded protein: CASSLDGTSGGAGRKFF.